This T cell receptor beta chain was sequenced during a study of T cell responses to AZD1222 COVID-19 vaccine. Second doses were pooled across both intervals (about 4 or about 12 weeks). Looked up from germline, CDR1 is MGHRA and CDR2 is YSYEKL. The V gene lost 1 base and the J gene lost 0 bases, with 7 bases spanning the gap. The CDR3 is 16 residues long. Using immunoSEQ multiplex PCR, the repertoire was profiled, and TCRdb retains in-frame clones only, with some absent. Of fewer than 150,000 clones listed, 90% to 95% are singletons. V usage is TRBV4-1 and J usage is TRBJ1-6; the D is unclear. Source: peripheral blood, taken 28 days after the second AZD1222 dose. This clonotype was sampled from an adult who received the AZD1222 COVID-19 vaccine. CDR3 sequence reads: CASSQVHSSYNSPLHF. The CDR3 nucleotides read TGCGCCAGCAGCCAAGTTCACAGCTCCTATAATTCACCCCTCCACTTT.